These T cell receptor beta chains were read from a single sample in a study of cytotoxic CD8 clonotypes in ibrutinib-treated CLL. Only in-frame clones appear in the TCRdb table, and some are missing; sequencing was by immunoSEQ multiplex PCR. The sample yields approximately 50,000 clones, approximately 54% seen once. The input for sequencing was PBMCs, taken at disease progression, from a patient treated with ibrutinib. The source of these receptors is a human donor with chronic lymphocytic leukemia. Both conserved end residues are part of each CDR3. The D gene is left open where the match is weak. Size is stated for part of the rows, as once, few or many counts, or as a class when the clone is expanded.

v_call	clone_size	j_call	d_call	cdr3_aa	cdr3_nt
TRBV6-5	few	TRBJ2-2	NA	CASSYWEAGELFF	TGTGCCAGCAGTTACTGGGAGGCCGGGGAGCTGTTTTTT
TRBV28	NA	TRBJ2-7	NA	CASSVPGEVYEQYF	TGTGCCAGCAGTGTGCCAGGGGAAGTCTACGAGCAGTACTTC
TRBV30	NA	TRBJ1-3	NA	CAWRLPGISGNTIYF	TGTGCCTGGAGACTTCCAGGGATCTCTGGAAACACCATATATTTT
TRBV7-2	few	TRBJ2-1	NA	CASPSASHEQFF	TGTGCCAGCCCGTCGGCCAGTCATGAGCAGTTCTTC
TRBV5-1	NA	TRBJ1-4	NA	CASSSTGKGTNEKLFF	TGCGCCAGCAGCTCAACAGGGAAGGGGACTAATGAAAAACTGTTTTTT
TRBV19	NA	TRBJ2-3	TRBD2	CASRRGVDTQYF	TGTGCAAGTAGGCGGGGGGTAGATACGCAGTATTTT
TRBV30	NA	TRBJ2-7	NA	CAWSAQVYEQYF	TGTGCCTGGAGTGCACAGGTTTACGAGCAGTACTTC
TRBV29-1	few	TRBJ2-5	NA	CSVGQVTETQYF	TGCAGCGTTGGACAGGTGACGGAGACCCAGTACTTC
TRBV19	few	TRBJ2-1	TRBD2	CASSIDGGRVYNEQFF	TGTGCCAGTAGTATAGACGGCGGGAGAGTTTACAATGAGCAGTTCTTC
TRBV5-1	few	TRBJ2-5	NA	CASSFSVIRGKTQYF	TGCGCCAGCAGCTTTTCCGTGATAAGGGGAAAGACCCAGTACTTC
TRBV4-1	NA	TRBJ1-2	NA	CASSQDMWGRDGYTF	TGCGCCAGCAGCCAAGACATGTGGGGGCGCGATGGCTACACCTTC
TRBV7-9	NA	TRBJ2-1	TRBD2	CASSFPTSGGAGNEQFF	TGTGCCAGCAGCTTCCCGACTAGCGGGGGGGCAGGCAATGAGCAGTTCTTC
TRBV29-1	NA	TRBJ2-7	TRBD1	CSVALLGTGEHEQYF	TGCAGCGTTGCACTACTTGGGACAGGGGAACACGAGCAGTACTTC
TRBV5-6	NA	TRBJ1-5	NA	CASSLMAGGRNQPQHF	TGTGCCAGCAGCTTGATGGCAGGAGGGCGCAATCAGCCCCAGCATTTT
TRBV6-1	few	TRBJ1-2	NA	CASSNRNGYTF	TGTGCCAGCAGCAACAGGAATGGCTACACCTTC
TRBV7-2	NA	TRBJ2-7	TRBD1	CASSVDRGNYEQYF	TGTGCCAGCAGCGTCGACAGGGGAAACTACGAGCAGTACTTC
TRBV4-2	NA	TRBJ2-4	NA	CASSQEGTSARNIQYF	TGTGCCAGCAGCCAAGAAGGGACAAGCGCACGGAACATTCAGTACTTC
TRBV7-7	NA	TRBJ2-2	TRBD1	CASSAAGTANTGELFF	TGTGCTAGCAGCGCGGCCGGGACAGCGAACACCGGGGAGCTGTTTTTT
TRBV28	many	TRBJ2-7	NA	CASLQGGSYEQYF	TGTGCCAGCCTACAGGGTGGGTCCTACGAGCAGTACTTC
TRBV4-2	few	TRBJ2-7	TRBD2	CASSQAPTAGGQIEQYF	TGTGCCAGCAGCCAAGCCCCAACGGCGGGGGGACAAATCGAGCAGTACTTC
TRBV5-1	NA	TRBJ2-1	NA	CASSCVECNEQFF	TGCGCCAGCAGCTGCGTGGAGTGCAATGAGCAGTTCTTC
TRBV5-6	few	TRBJ2-3	TRBD1	CASSFLRTGTSTDTQYF	TGTGCCAGCAGCTTTCTGAGGACAGGGACCTCCACAGATACGCAGTATTTT